The 8 T cell receptor beta chains below come from one sample, sequenced in a study of spatial heterogeneity in lung cancer. This sample's time point: sample taken at primary tumor resection. Whole RNA from tumor, nontumor lung or frozen PBMC was sequenced unsorted. From the 5' RACE reads, TCRdb called clonotypes with MiXCR, one entry per CDR3 protein. The sample lists 40,000 or so distinct CDR3 sequences, roughly 7.4% seen once, with around 30% in the top ten. Sequenced here: PBMCs, sampled at surgery. These receptors all stem from a male donor with early-stage non-small cell lung cancer.

This clonotype was recorded at least ten times. The gene calls are TRBV4-3 and TRBJ1-2; tentatively, D is TRBD1 (5 bases). The CDR3 totals 14 residues. In germline, CDR1 is LGHNA, CDR2 YSLEER. Trimming removed 2 bases from V and 7 bases from J, with 14 bases in between. In nucleotides, the CDR3 is TGCGCCAGCAGCCAAAGGAAGGCAGGGTTTGGCTACACCTTC. Translating it yields CASSQRKAGFGYTF.

On this clonotype: One base away lies a much larger clone, so this may be a sequencing read error. The chain employs TRBV6-6 and TRBJ1-5; D gene uncertain. The CDR3 sequence is 15 residues long. From germline, CDR1 is MNHNY and CDR2 SVGAGI (reference sequence). Trimming shortened V by 4 bases and J by 3 bases, and 13 bases separated the two germline ends. CDR3 in DNA: TGTGCCAGCAGTTCGAGACGGCCGAACAATCAGCCCCAGCATTTT. This translates into CASSSRRPNNQPQHF.

The table lists this clonotype with many counts. The CDR3 protein is CASSQEAASEQYF. CDR3 DNA: TGCGCCAGCAGCCAAGAGGCGGCAAGCGAGCAGTACTTC. The chain recombines TRBV4-3 with TRBJ2-7; D is undetermined. CDR3 size: 13 residues. Germline CDR1 reads LGHNA; CDR2 reads YSLEER. The V and J ends lost 0 bases and 6 bases respectively, with 9 bases between them.

The sample holds many counts of this clonotype. The J gene is TRBJ2-2, the V gene TRBV20-1; no firm D call. The CDR3 covers 13 residues. V was cut by 4 bases and J by 4 bases, with 10 bases left in between. Germline values: CDR1 DFQATT, CDR2 SNEGSKA (reference sequence). The CDR3 nucleotides are TGCAGTGCTATTAGTCCTCTCACCGGGGAGCTGTTTTTT. Protein sequence: CSAISPLTGELFF.

This clonotype turned up a few times. This sequence joins TRBV29-1 and TRBJ2-1; D possibly corresponds to TRBD2 (6 bases). V was shortened by 4 bases and J by 6 bases, with 10 bases between the two germline ends. The CDR3 covers 12 residues. Germline lookup yields CDR1 SQVTM and CDR2 ANQGSEA. The CDR3 region has the DNA TGCAGCGTTGGCTACGGGGGCAATGAGCAGTTCTTC. Amino acids: CSVGYGGNEQFF.

This clonotype was found many times. V is TRBV20-1 and J is TRBJ1-2; 10 positions agree with TRBD1. The J segment lost 4 bases and the V segment lost 6 bases, leaving 5 bases of the junction unmatched. This CDR3 spans 13 amino acids. Germline V gives CDR1 DFQATT, CDR2 SNEGSKA (reference sequence). This CDR3 is CSAPGQGPYGYTF. The CDR3 nucleotides read TGCAGTGCACCGGGACAGGGGCCCTATGGCTACACCTTC.

The chain combines TRBV7-9 with TRBJ2-3, with a tentative D call TRBD2 (5 bases). The V end was cut by 1 base, the J end by 0 bases, with 8 bases between. Germline lookup yields CDR1 SEHNR and CDR2 FQNEAQ (reference sequence). CDR3 length: 15 amino acids. The CDR3 region has the DNA TGTGCCAGCAGCTTAGTCGGGGAAAGCACAGATACGCAGTATTTT. Protein: CASSLVGESTDTQYF.

This clonotype has a count of ten or more. The V gene is TRBV28, the J gene TRBJ1-5; 10 bases map to TRBD1. CDR3 length: 14 amino acids. Germline values: CDR1 MDHEN, CDR2 SYDVKM. Trimming removed 4 bases from V and 4 bases from J; junction bases left unmatched: 1. CDR3 in amino acids: CASSSGQGNQPQHF. CDR3 bases: TGTGCCAGCAGTTCGGGACAGGGGAATCAGCCCCAGCATTTT.